In this sample, the clone carrying this T cell receptor (beta chain) turned up many times. Antigen unknown. The V and J ends lost 4 bases and 6 bases respectively, with 16 bases between them. The germline gives CDR1 SGHRS, CDR2 YFSETQ. The CDR3 spans 15 residues. Each donor's blood draw was roughly 10 milliliters of peripheral blood. Combining a sample-barcoded 5' primer with a J-beta primer mix, a second PCR ran for roughly 6 to 11 cycles. Researchers report that a template-switch adaptor with 12 random nucleotides tagged each cDNA molecule. TCRdb redid the calling of the 5' RACE reads with MiXCR, one entry per CDR3 protein. The repertoire holds some 700,000 distinct CDR3 sequences, with about 24% as singletons. The data are from a study of blood T cells in healthy people across ages. Study results and caveats: Investigators treated diversity estimates from one million T cells as underestimates.

The chain has TRBV5-1 and TRBJ1-4, with D possibly TRBD1 on 6 matching bases. This receptor was identified in a man in his 70s in good health. Sequencing was done on a sample of blood. In DNA form, the CDR3 reads TGCGCCAGCAGCCTGGGGGGCAGTTCGGATGAAAAACTGTTTTTT. This codes for CASSLGGSSDEKLFF.